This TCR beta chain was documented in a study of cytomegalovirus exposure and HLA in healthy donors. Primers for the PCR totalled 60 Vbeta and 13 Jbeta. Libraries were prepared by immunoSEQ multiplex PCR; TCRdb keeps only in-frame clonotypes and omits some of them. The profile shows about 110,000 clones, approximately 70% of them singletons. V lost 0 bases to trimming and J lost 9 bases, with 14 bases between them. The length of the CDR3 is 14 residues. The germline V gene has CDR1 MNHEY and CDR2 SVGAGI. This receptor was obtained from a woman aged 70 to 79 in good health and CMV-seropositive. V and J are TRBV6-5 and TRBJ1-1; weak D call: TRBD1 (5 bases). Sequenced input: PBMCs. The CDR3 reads CASSYSKDTFQAFF. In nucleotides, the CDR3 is TGTGCCAGCAGTTACTCGAAGGACACGTTTCAAGCTTTCTTT.